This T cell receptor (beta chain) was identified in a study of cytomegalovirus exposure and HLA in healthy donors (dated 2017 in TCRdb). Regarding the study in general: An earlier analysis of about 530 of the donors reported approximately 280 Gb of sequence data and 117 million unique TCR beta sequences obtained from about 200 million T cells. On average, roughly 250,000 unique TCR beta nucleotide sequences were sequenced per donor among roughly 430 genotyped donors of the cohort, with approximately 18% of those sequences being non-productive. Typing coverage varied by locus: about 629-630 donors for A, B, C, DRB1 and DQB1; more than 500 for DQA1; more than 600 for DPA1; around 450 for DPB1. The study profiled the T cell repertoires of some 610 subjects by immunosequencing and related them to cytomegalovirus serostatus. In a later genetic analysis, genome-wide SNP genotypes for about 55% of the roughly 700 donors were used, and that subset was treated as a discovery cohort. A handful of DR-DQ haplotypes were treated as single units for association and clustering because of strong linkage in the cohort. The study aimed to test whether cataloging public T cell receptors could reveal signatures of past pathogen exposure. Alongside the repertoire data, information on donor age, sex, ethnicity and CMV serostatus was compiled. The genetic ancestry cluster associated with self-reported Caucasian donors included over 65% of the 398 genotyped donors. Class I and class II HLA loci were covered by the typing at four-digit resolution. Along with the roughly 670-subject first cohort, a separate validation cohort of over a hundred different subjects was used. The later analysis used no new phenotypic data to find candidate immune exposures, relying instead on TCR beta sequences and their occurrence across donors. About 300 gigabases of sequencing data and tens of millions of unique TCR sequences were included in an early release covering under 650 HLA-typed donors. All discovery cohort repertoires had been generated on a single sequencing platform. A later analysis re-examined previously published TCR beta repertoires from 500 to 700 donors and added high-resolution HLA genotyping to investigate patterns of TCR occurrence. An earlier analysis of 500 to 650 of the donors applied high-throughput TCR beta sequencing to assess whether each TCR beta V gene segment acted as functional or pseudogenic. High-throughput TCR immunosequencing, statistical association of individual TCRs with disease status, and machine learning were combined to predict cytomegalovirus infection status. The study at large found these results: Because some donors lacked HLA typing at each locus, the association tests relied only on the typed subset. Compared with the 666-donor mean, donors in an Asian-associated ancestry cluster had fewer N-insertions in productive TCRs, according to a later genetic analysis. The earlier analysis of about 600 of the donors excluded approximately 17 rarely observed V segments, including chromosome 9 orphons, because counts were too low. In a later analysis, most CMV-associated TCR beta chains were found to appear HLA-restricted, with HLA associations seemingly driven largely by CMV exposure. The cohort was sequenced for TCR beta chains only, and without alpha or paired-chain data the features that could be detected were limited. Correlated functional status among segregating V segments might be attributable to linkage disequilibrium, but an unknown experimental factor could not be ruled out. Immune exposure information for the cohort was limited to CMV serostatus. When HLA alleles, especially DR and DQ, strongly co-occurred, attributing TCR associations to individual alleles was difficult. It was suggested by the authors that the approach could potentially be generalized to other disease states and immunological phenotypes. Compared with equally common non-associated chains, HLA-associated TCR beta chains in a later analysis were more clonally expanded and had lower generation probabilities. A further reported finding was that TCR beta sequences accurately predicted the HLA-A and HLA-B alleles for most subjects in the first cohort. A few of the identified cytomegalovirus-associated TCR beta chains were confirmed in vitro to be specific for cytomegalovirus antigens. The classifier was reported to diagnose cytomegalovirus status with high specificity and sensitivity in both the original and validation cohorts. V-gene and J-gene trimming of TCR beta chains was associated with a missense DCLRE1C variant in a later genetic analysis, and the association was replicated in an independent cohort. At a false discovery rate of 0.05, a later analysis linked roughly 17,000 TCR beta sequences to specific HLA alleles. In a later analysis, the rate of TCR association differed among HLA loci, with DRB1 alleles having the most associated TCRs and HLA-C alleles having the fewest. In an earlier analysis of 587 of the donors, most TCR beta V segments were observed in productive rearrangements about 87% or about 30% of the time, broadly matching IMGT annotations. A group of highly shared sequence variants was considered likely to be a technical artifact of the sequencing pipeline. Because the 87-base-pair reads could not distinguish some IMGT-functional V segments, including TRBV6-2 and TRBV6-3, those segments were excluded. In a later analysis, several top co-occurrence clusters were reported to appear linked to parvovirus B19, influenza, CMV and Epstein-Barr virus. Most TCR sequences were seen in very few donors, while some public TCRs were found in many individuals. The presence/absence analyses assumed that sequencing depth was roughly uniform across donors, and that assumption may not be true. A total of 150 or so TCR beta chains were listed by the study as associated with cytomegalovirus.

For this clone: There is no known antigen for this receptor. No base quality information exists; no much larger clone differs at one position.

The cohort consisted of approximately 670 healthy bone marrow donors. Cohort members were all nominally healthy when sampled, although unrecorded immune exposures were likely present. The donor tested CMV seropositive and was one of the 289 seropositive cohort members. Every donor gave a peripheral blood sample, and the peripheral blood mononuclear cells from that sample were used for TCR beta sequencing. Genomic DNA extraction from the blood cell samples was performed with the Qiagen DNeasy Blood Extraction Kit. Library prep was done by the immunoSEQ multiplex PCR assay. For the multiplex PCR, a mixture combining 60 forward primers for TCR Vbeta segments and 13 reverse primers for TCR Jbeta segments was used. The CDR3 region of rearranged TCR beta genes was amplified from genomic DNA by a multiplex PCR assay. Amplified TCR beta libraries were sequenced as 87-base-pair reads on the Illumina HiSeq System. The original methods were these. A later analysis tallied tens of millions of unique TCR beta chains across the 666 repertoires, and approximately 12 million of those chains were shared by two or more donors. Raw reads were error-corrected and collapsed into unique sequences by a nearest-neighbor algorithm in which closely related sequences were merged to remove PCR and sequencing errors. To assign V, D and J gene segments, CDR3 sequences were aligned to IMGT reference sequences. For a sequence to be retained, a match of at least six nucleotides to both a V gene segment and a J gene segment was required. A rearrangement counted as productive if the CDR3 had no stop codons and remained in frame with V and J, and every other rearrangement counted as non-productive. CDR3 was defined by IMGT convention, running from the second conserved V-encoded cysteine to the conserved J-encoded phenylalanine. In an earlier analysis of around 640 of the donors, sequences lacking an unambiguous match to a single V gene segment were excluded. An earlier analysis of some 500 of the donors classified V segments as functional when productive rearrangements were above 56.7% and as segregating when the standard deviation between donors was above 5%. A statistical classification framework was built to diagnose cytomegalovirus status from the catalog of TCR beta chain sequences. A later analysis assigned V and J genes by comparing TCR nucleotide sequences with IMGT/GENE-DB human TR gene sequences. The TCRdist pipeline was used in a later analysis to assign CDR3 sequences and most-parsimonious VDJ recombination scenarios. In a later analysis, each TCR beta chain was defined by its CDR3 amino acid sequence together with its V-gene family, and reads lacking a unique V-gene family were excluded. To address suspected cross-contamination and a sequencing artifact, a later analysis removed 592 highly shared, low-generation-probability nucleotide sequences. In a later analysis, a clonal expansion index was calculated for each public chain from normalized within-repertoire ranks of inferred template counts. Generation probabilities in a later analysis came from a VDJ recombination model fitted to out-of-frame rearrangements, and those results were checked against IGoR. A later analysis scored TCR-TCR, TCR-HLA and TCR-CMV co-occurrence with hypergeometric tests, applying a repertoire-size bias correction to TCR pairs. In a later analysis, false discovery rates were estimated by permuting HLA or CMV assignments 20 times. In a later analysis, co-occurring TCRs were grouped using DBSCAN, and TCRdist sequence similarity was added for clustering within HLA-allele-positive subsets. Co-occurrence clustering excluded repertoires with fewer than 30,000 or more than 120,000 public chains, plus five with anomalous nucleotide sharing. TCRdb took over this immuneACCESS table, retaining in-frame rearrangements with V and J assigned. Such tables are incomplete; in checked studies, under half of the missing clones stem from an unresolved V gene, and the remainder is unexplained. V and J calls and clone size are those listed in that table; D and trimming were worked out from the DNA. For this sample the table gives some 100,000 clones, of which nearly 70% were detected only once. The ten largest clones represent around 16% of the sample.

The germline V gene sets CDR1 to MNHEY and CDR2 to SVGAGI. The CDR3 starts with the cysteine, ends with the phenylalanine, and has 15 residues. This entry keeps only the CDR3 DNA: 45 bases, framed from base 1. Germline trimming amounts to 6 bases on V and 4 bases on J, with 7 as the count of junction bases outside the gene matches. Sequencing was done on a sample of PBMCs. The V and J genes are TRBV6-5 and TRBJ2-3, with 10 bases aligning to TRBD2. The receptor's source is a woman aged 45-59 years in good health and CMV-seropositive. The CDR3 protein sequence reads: CASSRGTSASDTQYF. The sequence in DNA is TGTGCCAGCAGCCGAGGGACTAGCGCCTCAGATACGCAGTATTTT.